Below are 2 T cell receptor beta chains sequenced from a single sample in a study of cytomegalovirus exposure and HLA in healthy donors. A multiplex PCR was run with 60 Vbeta primers and 13 Jbeta primers. Profiled with immunoSEQ multiplex PCR; TCRdb holds only in-frame clones, not every one. The sample records under 200,000 clones, around 80% being singletons. The source material was PBMCs. These receptors came from a man in his forties or fifties in good health and CMV-seropositive.

The chain combines TRBV5-6 with TRBJ1-3, with 9 bases that match TRBD1. V shed 4 bases and J 0 bases; nucleotides not matched to a gene: 5. Looked up from germline, CDR1 is SGHDT and CDR2 is YYEEEE. The CDR3 length is 16 residues. In DNA form, the CDR3 reads TGTGCCAGCAGCGCAGGACAGGGGAGCTCTGGAAACACCATATATTTT. This sequence encodes CASSAGQGSSGNTIYF. The whole variable domain, filled in from reference TRBV5-6 and TRBJ1-3, reads DAGVTQSPTHLIKTRGQQVTLRCSPKSGHDTVSWYQQALGQGPQFIFQYYEEEERQRGNFPDRFSGHQFPNYSSELNVNALLLGDSALYLCASSAGQGSSGNTIYFGEGSWLTVV.

The chain joins TRBV11-3 to TRBJ2-3; maybe TRBD1 (5 bases). Trimming pared 4 bases from V and 5 bases from J, leaving 7 bases between. The CDR3 spans 12 residues. Germline CDR1 reads SGHNT; CDR2 reads YENEEA. The CDR3 spells CASSWTRDTQYF. The DNA of the CDR3 is TGTGCCAGCAGCTGGACACGAGATACGCAGTATTTT.